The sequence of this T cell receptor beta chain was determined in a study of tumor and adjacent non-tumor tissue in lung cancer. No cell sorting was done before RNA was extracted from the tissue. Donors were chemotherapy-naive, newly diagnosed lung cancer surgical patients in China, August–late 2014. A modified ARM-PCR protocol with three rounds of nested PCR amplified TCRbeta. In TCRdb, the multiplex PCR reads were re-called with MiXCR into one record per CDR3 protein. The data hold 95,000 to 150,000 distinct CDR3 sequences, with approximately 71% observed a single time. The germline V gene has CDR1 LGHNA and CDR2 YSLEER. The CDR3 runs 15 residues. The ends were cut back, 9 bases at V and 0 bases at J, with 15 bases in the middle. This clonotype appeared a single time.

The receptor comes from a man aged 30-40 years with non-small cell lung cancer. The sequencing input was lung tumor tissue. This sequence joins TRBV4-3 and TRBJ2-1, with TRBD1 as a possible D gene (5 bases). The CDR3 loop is CASIQDSSSYNEQFF. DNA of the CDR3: TGCGCCAGTATCCAAGACAGTTCCTCCTACAATGAGCAGTTCTTC.